The following is a T cell receptor beta chain sequence with its context. Trimming took 1 base from V and 3 from J, leaving 17 bases between them. The CDR3 consists of 16 residues. The germline gives CDR1 SGHDT, CDR2 YYEEEE. TCRdb itself ran the 5' RACE reads through MiXCR, one entry per CDR3 protein. The data hold some 900,000 distinct CDR3 sequences, with 9% to 15% observed a single time. The data derive from a study of identical twins. This sample was also put to use in a study of yellow fever vaccine responses in identical twins. As reported in that work: Reported findings indicate that twins' vaccine T cell responses seemed partially convergent, partially personalized.

The V and J genes are TRBV5-6 and TRBJ2-7; TRBD1 or TRBD2 may be the D gene (5 bases each). The sequenced sample consisted of PBMCs. The TCR was taken from a woman aged 18-35 years in good health. The CDR3 protein is CASSLLGTKGNYEQYF. As DNA, the CDR3 is TGTGCCAGCAGCTTGCTTGGGACCAAGGGGAACTACGAGCAGTACTTC.